A selection of T cell receptor beta chains follows, all from one sample in a study of radiation and T cells in renal cell carcinoma. Using immunoSEQ multiplex PCR, the repertoire was profiled, and TCRdb retains in-frame clones only, with some absent. The data show about 130,000 clones, around 89% seen once. This specimen was blood, taken from a patient whose treatment included radiotherapy and nephrectomy. The receptors come from a woman in her 70s with renal cell carcinoma. Each CDR3 is given without its conserved first and last residue.

j_call | v_call | cdr3_aa
TRBJ2-5 | TRBV15 | ATSRWDRVQETQY
TRBJ2-1 | TRBV7-7 | ASSLGVTAYNEQF
TRBJ1-1 | TRBV28 | ASTARVGNTEAF
TRBJ1-1 | TRBV7-3 | ASSSDRDTEAF
TRBJ2-5 | TRBV19 | ASKGLAGGEETQY
TRBJ2-3 | TRBV6-5 | ASSYNLAVTDTQY
TRBJ1-5 | TRBV5-8 | ASSREGYSNQPQH
TRBJ2-3 | TRBV30 | AWTSGGTDTQY
TRBJ2-5 | TRBV28 | ASSFGGGQQETQY
TRBJ1-1 | TRBV19 | ASSIEPGYTEAF
TRBJ1-6 | TRBV6-5 | ASRLGGGSPLH
TRBJ1-1 | TRBV4-3 | ASSQEGRAF
TRBJ2-3 | TRBV10-3 | AISVGLAGGRGDTQY
TRBJ1-4 | TRBV25-1 | ASSDSEGGQGEKLF
TRBJ2-1 | TRBV19 | ASSPAGGEQF
TRBJ2-3 | TRBV4-3 | ASSQDLASGVSTDTQY
TRBJ2-7 | TRBV5-6 | ASSLQGGSSYEQY
TRBJ2-7 | TRBV7-9 | ASSLALGMLYEQY
TRBJ2-3 | TRBV6-5 | ASNPGGADTQY
TRBJ2-2 | TRBV4-1 | ASSQYGGNTGELF
TRBJ1-1 | TRBV10-1 | ASSDLNLGQTDTEAF
TRBJ1-2 | TRBV6-1 | ASSERGQGSYGYT
TRBJ2-3 | TRBV5-1 | ASRTSRKGDTQY
TRBJ1-5 | TRBV25-1 | ASSGTGAGQPQH
TRBJ1-1 | TRBV10-3 | AIGQLNTEAF
TRBJ2-1 | TRBV19 | ASRIAGGSSYNEQF
TRBJ2-2 | TRBV5-4 | ASSSSPTRNTGELF
TRBJ2-5 | TRBV5-1 | ASSYAGGQETQY
TRBJ1-4 | TRBV18 | ASSQARGRDEKLF
TRBJ2-7 | TRBV2 | ASSSLAGGDEQY
TRBJ1-5 | TRBV19 | ASKKLEVSNQPQH
TRBJ1-6 | TRBV19 | ASKSFLTGGESPLH
TRBJ1-6 | TRBV6-6 | ASSSMSHLNSPLH
TRBJ2-7 | TRBV21-1 | ASSKGEGTNPYEQY
TRBJ1-1 | TRBV18 | ASSPFRGEDTEAF
TRBJ2-3 | TRBV27 | ASTMTGGTDTQY
TRBJ1-5 | TRBV6-1 | ASSATDNQPQH
TRBJ1-5 | TRBV27 | ASSLRRGSNQPQH
TRBJ2-5 | TRBV5-6 | ASSFEETQY